Below, 13 T cell receptor beta chains from the same sample are listed, as sequenced in a study of T cell changes during pregnancy in multiple sclerosis. Using immunoSEQ multiplex PCR, the repertoire was profiled, and TCRdb retains in-frame clones only, with some absent. The sample lists about 98,000 clones, approximately 90% occurring once. The sequenced sample was peripheral blood, obtained after pregnancy. Receptors originate from a female donor in good health, enrolled as a control in a pregnancy study.

The chain carries TRBV5-1 and TRBJ2-3; 7 bases are a match to TRBD1. The CDR3 is 17 residues long. The V and J ends lost 3 bases and 0 bases, in that order; junction bases with no gene match: 10. Germline loops: CDR1 SGHRS, CDR2 YFSETQ. The CDR3 here is CASSSPTGTVSTDTQYF. DNA of the CDR3: TGCGCCAGCAGCTCGCCGACAGGGACCGTCAGCACAGATACGCAGTATTTT.

The chain is built from TRBV6-5 and TRBJ1-2; TRBD1 matches at 8 bases. This CDR3 has 14 residues. V trimming: 6 bases; J trimming: 8 bases; junction bases outside the gene matches: 11. Looked up from germline, CDR1 is MNHEY and CDR2 is SVGAGI. The CDR3 sequence is CASRRQDRVVGYTF. CDR3 in DNA: TGTGCCAGCAGACGACAGGACAGGGTTGTGGGCTACACCTTC.

CDR3 sequence: CASSTRTGGDQPQHF. CDR3 DNA sequence: TGTGCCAGCAGCACTAGGACAGGAGGGGATCAGCCCCAGCATTTT. This rearrangement joins TRBV7-8 to TRBJ1-5; TRBD1 matches at 7 bases. Per the germline V gene, CDR1 is SGHVS and CDR2 is FQNEAQ. CDR3 length equals 15 residues. V lost 5 bases, J lost 5 bases, and 9 bases stayed unmatched.

The rearrangement joins TRBV28 to TRBJ2-3, with 9 bases lining up with TRBD1. The CDR3 runs to 15 residues. CDR1 MDHEN and CDR2 SYDVKM come from the germline V gene. V lost 8 bases to trimming and J lost 2 bases; unmatched junction nucleotides: 8. CDR3 amino acids: CASPPTGGITDTQYF. The CDR3 bases are TGTGCCAGCCCCCCAACAGGGGGCATCACAGATACGCAGTATTTT. Filled out from reference TRBV28 and TRBJ2-3, the complete variable domain reads DVKVTQSSRYLVKRTGEKVFLECVQDMDHENMFWYRQDPGLGLRLIYFSYDVKMKEKGDIPEGYSVSREKKERFSLILESASTNQTSMYLCASPPTGGITDTQYFGPGTRLTVL.

The chain has TRBV5-1 and TRBJ2-3; the D gene is possibly TRBD2 (5 bases). The CDR3 length is 17 residues. The V gene's germline CDR1 is SGHRS and CDR2 YFSETQ. The germline V and J ends were trimmed by 0 bases and 7 bases, with 21 bases remaining between them. CDR3: CASSLGLSGVEWNTQYF. CDR3 DNA: TGCGCCAGCAGCTTGGGTTTGAGCGGAGTGGAATGGAATACGCAGTATTTT. Based on the CDR3 plus reference TRBV5-1 and TRBJ2-3, the full variable domain is KAGVTQTPRYLIKTRGQQVTLSCSPISGHRSVSWYQQTPGQGLQFLFEYFSETQRNKGNFPGRFSGRQFSNSRSEMNVSTLELGDSALYLCASSLGLSGVEWNTQYFGPGTRLTVL.

This rearrangement joins TRBV5-6 to TRBJ1-2; 9 nucleotides align to TRBD1. The trim removed 2 bases at V and 7 bases at J, leaving 6 bases unmatched. CDR1 is SGHDT and CDR2 is YYEEEE in the germline V gene. This CDR3 has 14 residues. The CDR3 region is CASSLPTGGAGYTF. The CDR3 bases are TGTGCCAGCAGCTTACCGACAGGGGGAGCTGGCTACACCTTC.

This clone was seen a single time. CDR3 protein: CASSPSGYYEQYF. In DNA form, the CDR3 reads TGTGCCAGTTCCCCTAGCGGATACTACGAGCAGTACTTC. V gene TRBV19 combines with J gene TRBJ2-7, with 7 positions matching TRBD2. The V segment lost 8 bases and the J segment 3 bases; nucleotides outside the gene matches: 7. Germline CDR1 reads LNHDA; CDR2 reads SQIVND (reference sequence). The CDR3 is 13 residues long.

This chain connects TRBV5-4 to TRBJ2-5, with TRBD2 matching over 9 bases. The CDR3 contains 16 residues. The germline CDR1 and CDR2 sequences are SGHNT and YYREEE (reference sequence). The ends lost 5 bases at V and 1 base at J; junction bases unmatched: 9. The CDR3 DNA is TGTGCCAGCAGTTCGTTAGCGGGGGCCATCCAAGAGACCCAGTACTTC. This translates into CASSSLAGAIQETQYF.

The chain recombines TRBV7-9 with TRBJ2-5; the D is unclear. This CDR3 region has 14 residues. Germline assignment: CDR1 SEHNR and CDR2 FQNEAQ (reference sequence). Trimming took 6 bases from V and 0 from J, leaving 11 bases between them. CDR3 sequence: CASRPQQYQETQYF. CDR3 bases: TGTGCCAGCAGACCTCAACAGTACCAAGAGACCCAGTACTTC.

J is TRBJ2-1 and V is TRBV29-1; 9 nucleotides match TRBD2. This CDR3 comprises 16 residues. CDR1 SQVTM and CDR2 ANQGSEA come from the germline V gene. The V and J ends lost 4 bases and 7 bases, in that order; junction bases with no gene match: 14. The CDR3 reads CSVGGHLAGMGNEQFF. CDR3 in DNA: TGCAGCGTTGGGGGCCATCTAGCGGGAATGGGGAATGAGCAGTTCTTC.

The chain joins TRBV5-1 to TRBJ2-1; 13 bases agree with TRBD2. This CDR3 contains 19 residues. V shed 7 bases and J 3 bases; nucleotides not matched to a gene: 16. Germline CDR1 SGHRS, CDR2 YFSETQ. The CDR3 loop is CASGRATSGRKMGYNEQFF. DNA of the CDR3: TGCGCCAGCGGCAGGGCGACTAGCGGGAGGAAAATGGGCTACAATGAGCAGTTCTTC.

This CDR3 is CASSSWRRLAGDEQYF. Here the CDR3 DNA reads TGTGCCAGCAGCTCCTGGCGGCGACTAGCGGGAGACGAGCAGTACTTC. The chain recombines TRBV11-2 with TRBJ2-7; 12 bases align to TRBD2. J gave up 5 bases and V 4 bases, and 9 bases lay outside the gene matches. The germline gives CDR1 SGHAT, CDR2 FQNNGV. The CDR3 covers 16 residues.

The V call is TRBV4-1, the J call TRBJ1-3; D not resolved. Trimming cost V 4 bases and J 4 bases, with 14 bases left between them. The germline CDR1 and CDR2 sequences are MGHRA and YSYEKL. The CDR3 has 15 amino acids. The CDR3 sequence: CASSPIYREGNTIYF. The DNA for the CDR3 is TGCGCCAGCAGCCCAATCTATCGCGAAGGAAACACCATATATTTT.